The 10 T cell receptor beta chains listed next were all sequenced from one sample in a study of cytomegalovirus exposure and HLA in healthy donors. In the PCR, 60 Vbeta and 13 Jbeta primers were used. TCRdb's copy holds only in-frame clones and misses some; the assay was immunoSEQ multiplex PCR. The sample gives 130,000 or so clones, roughly 73% of which show up once; 2.5% to 4% is in the top ten. Sequenced input: PBMCs. Receptors originate from a man aged 35 to 55 in good health and CMV-seronegative.

Regarding this clone: Other DNA sequences in this sample translate to the same CDR3. This rearrangement joins TRBV27 to TRBJ2-1; no definite D call. V lost 10 bases and J lost 1, with 20 bases in between. The V gene's germline CDR1 is MNHEY and CDR2 SMNVEV (reference sequence). The CDR3 has 16 amino acids. The CDR3 DNA follows: TGTGCCACCCTGTTTGTTCGGCAGGCGTCCTACAATGAGCAGTTCTTC. Amino acids: CATLFVRQASYNEQFF.

The J gene is TRBJ2-1, the V gene TRBV10-1; D gene uncertain. Germline V gene lookup returns CDR1 WNHNN and CDR2 SYGVQD (reference sequence). V dropped 3 bases and J dropped 4 bases, with 16 bases sitting between them. This CDR3 spans 16 amino acids. Here the CDR3 reads CASSDIEAPSYNEQFF. In nucleotides, the CDR3 is TGCGCCAGCAGTGACATCGAGGCCCCTTCGTACAATGAGCAGTTCTTC.

This sequence joins TRBV4-1 and TRBJ1-1, with D hard to call. Germline V gene data show CDR1 as MGHRA and CDR2 as YSYEKL. The CDR3 consists of 12 residues. Deletions cut 3 bases from V and 12 bases from J, with 14 bases between. The CDR3 coding sequence is TGCGCCAGCAGCCACGCGGCCCGGTTGACTTTCTTT. Encoded protein: CASSHAARLTFF.

The chain recombines TRBV2 with TRBJ1-2; D remains unclear. This CDR3 contains 12 residues. V was trimmed by 4 bases and J by 4 bases, leaving 7 bases between them. Germline V gene data show CDR1 as SNHLY and CDR2 as FYNNEI. CDR3 bases: TGTGCCAGCAGTGCAACGGTCTATGGCTACACCTTC. This codes for CASSATVYGYTF.

The chain combines TRBV5-4 with TRBJ1-1; 8 bases match TRBD1. Germline CDR1 reads SGHNT; CDR2 reads YYREEE (reference sequence). The CDR3 totals 15 residues. With V trimmed by 7 bases and J by 0 bases, 8 bases remained unmatched. CDR3 sequence (DNA): TGTGCCAGCGGTAAACCAGGGGGCATGAACACTGAAGCTTTCTTT. This codes for CASGKPGGMNTEAFF.

This chain connects TRBV12-5 to TRBJ2-1; the match to TRBD2 covers 13 bases. The CDR3 consists of 17 residues. Germline V gene sequence: CDR1 LGHNT, CDR2 FRNRAP. The trim removed 0 bases at V and 7 bases at J, leaving 6 bases unmatched. The CDR3: CASGLVLAGGPRNEQFF. The CDR3 DNA sequence: TGTGCTAGTGGTTTGGTACTAGCGGGGGGGCCGAGGAATGAGCAGTTCTTC.

This clone was recorded a few times. V and J are TRBV5-4 and TRBJ1-1, with D unclear. Germline lookup yields CDR1 SGHNT and CDR2 YYREEE (reference sequence). Trimming stripped 6 bases from V and 3 bases from J, with 12 bases between. CDR3 size: 13 residues. CDR3 sequence reads: CASTPGWDTEAFF. CDR3 in DNA: TGTGCCAGCACCCCGGGATGGGACACTGAAGCTTTCTTT.

The V gene is TRBV7-9, the J gene TRBJ2-1; D gene ambiguous. Germline V gives CDR1 SEHNR, CDR2 FQNEAQ (reference sequence). V lost 8 bases, J lost 0 bases, and 8 bases lay in between. This CDR3 is 13 amino acids long. The CDR3 nucleotides read TGTGCCAGCGGCGCTAGCTCCTACAATGAGCAGTTCTTC. Protein: CASGASSYNEQFF.

The J gene is TRBJ1-6, the V gene TRBV5-6; no definite D call. Per germline, CDR1 SGHDT and CDR2 YYEEEE. The ends were cut back, 4 bases at V and 6 bases at J, with 14 bases in the middle. This CDR3 region has 15 residues. The CDR3 bases are TGTGCCAGCAGCCGCTTCGGGATACGTAATTCACCCCTCCACTTT. As protein: CASSRFGIRNSPLHF.

The V gene is TRBV11-2, the J gene TRBJ1-1; tentative D call: TRBD1 (6 bases). The CDR3 extends over 15 amino acids. With 5 bases removed from V and 3 bases from J, the gap between germline ends came to 16 bases. CDR1 and CDR2 from the germline V gene are SGHAT and FQNNGV. The CDR3 bases are TGTGCCAGCAGCCCTCAGGGGCGTAGTGACACTGAAGCTTTCTTT. Translation: CASSPQGRSDTEAFF.